This T cell receptor (beta chain) was recorded in a study of OX40 agonist ivuxolimab in advanced cancers. Regarding the research as a whole: Ivuxolimab was a fully human IgG2 agonistic monoclonal antibody targeting the costimulatory receptor OX40 (CD134). Intravenous ivuxolimab was administered to patients every 2 weeks at six dose levels: 0.01, 0.1, 0.3, 1.5, 3 and 10 mg/kg. Of the 50 to 55 dose-escalation patients, hepatocellular carcinoma was present in approximately 20, melanoma in approximately 15, renal cell carcinoma in 9 and head and neck cancer in 9. A male proportion of around 80% and a mean age of 60 years, ranging from roughly 23 to 80, were recorded for the dose-escalation cohort. Patients were allowed to have had prior anti-PD-1, anti-PD-L1 or anti-CTLA-4 therapy, and 40% of the dose-escalation patients had previously received checkpoint inhibitors. Three dose-escalation patients achieved partial responses, one with hepatocellular carcinoma and two with cutaneous melanoma. Peripheral TCRbeta sequencing aimed to test whether ivuxolimab altered TCR sequence diversity and caused clonal T-cell expansion. The monotherapy dose-escalation portion (N ≈ 57 patients) of the phase I ivuxolimab trial is reported in the paper.

Patients with autoimmune disease history or receiving systemic immunosuppression were excluded from the trial. Peripheral blood for TCR sequencing was collected from all dose cohorts at baseline, on cycle 4 day 1, and on cycle 7 day 1. Samples came from an open-label, multicenter, first-in-human phase I dose-escalation trial of ivuxolimab. Adults with locally advanced or metastatic melanoma, renal cell, hepatocellular, or head and neck squamous cell carcinoma were enrolled in the trial. CD4+ and CD8+ T cells were sorted separately from peripheral blood before TCR sequencing. For sequencing of the TCRbeta CDR3 region, genomic DNA was extracted from the sorted cells. The immunoSEQ Assay was used to sequence the TCRbeta CDR3 regions. As stored in TCRdb, this immuneACCESS dataset retains in-frame rearrangements with V and J assigned. A fraction of the clones does not appear; measured against another copy, unresolved V genes explain less than half of the discrepancy, and the remainder lacks a known reason. The sample data list 52,000 or so clones, and 65% to 85% of these were observed just once. The ten largest clonotypes hold over 0.55% of the sample.

As concerns this clone: Its antigen is unknown. It has no much larger one-base neighbor in the sample; base qualities were not kept.

Trimming removed 3 bases from V and 0 bases from J, leaving 14 bases between the germline ends. The CDR3 runs 16 amino acids, cysteine and phenylalanine included. This entry keeps only the CDR3 DNA: 48 bases, framed from base 1. CDR1 and CDR2 are drawn from the germline V gene: MDHEN, SYDVKM. General findings and caveats noted by the study authors: In the 0.1-3.0 mg/kg groups, partial responders had among the lowest normalized peripheral clonal expansion, particularly in CD8+ T cells. Low levels of normalized T-cell clonal expansion were also shown by some nonresponding patients. After ivuxolimab, expanded clones were on average more numerous among CD8+ T cells than among CD4+ T cells. At doses of 0.1 to 3.0 mg/kg, clonal expansion of both CD4+ and CD8+ blood T cells was observed from baseline to week 6. Antigen specificity was not determined for the clonally expanded peripheral T cells.

The chain was built from TRBV28 and TRBJ1-2; the best D guess is TRBD1, with 6 bases matching. Specimen: CD4+ or CD8+ T cells sorted from blood, collected in a trial of the OX40 agonist ivuxolimab. This TCR came from an adult with an advanced solid tumor such as melanoma, head and neck, liver or kidney cancer. The CDR3 amino acid sequence is: CASSLGAGGTNYGYTF. The DNA is TGTGCCAGCAGTTTGGGGGCTGGGGGCACTAACTATGGCTACACCTTC.